This T cell receptor beta chain was observed in a study of blood T cell repertoires in COVID-19. Study in general: The analysed material was cDNA or gDNA that came from T cells, B-cell-depleted T cells, or PBMCs.

As handled by the study authors: The assay estimated nucleated cells by amplifying reference gene primers. This table comes from immunoSEQ multiplex PCR, and its TCRdb copy is limited to in-frame clones, with some not included. The DNA was the basis for D and trimming; V, J and clone size are from that table. Of about 250,000 clones in the sample, roughly 85% are singletons; the top ten hold over 7.5%. Germline CDR1 reads LNHNV; CDR2 reads YYDKDF (reference sequence). Between the trimmed V and J ends, which lost 0 bases and 1 base, there was a span of 9 bases. The CDR3 consists of 15 residues. Recruits, aged roughly 18 to 100 years, lived in 24 US areas. Participants had their cohort set by participant-reported clinical history.

The chain couples TRBV15 to TRBJ1-1; D is unresolved. This receptor was obtained from a woman aged 50 to 60 with acute COVID-19. The sequencing input was PBMCs or T cells enriched from blood (not recorded which). Here the CDR3 reads CATSREGAANTEAFF. The CDR3, as DNA: TGTGCCACCAGCAGAGAAGGAGCCGCGAACACTGAAGCTTTCTTT.